This TCR beta chain was recorded in a study of beta chain features in type 1 diabetes. Study at large: Cells sorted and examined across all samples totaled roughly 100,000,000.

This clone was found a few times. Antigen specificity is unknown. Of the isolated RNA, all was reverse transcribed, and so the sequenced material was expressed TCRB transcripts. The average output of naive, central memory and regulatory T cell samples was approximately 3.7 million reads. The repertoire was sequenced with immunoSEQ multiplex PCR; TCRdb's copy has only in-frame clones and lacks some. The sample yields roughly 730,000 clones, roughly 13% seen once. Overall study results and limits: Significant though moderate, a shortening of TCRB CDR3s appeared in all four CD4+ subsets of Type 1 diabetes patients.

The specimen was naive CD4+ T cells from blood. The receptor comes from a man younger than 35 with type 1 diabetes.

CDR3 sequence: CASSSALQGKNIQYF. The CDR3 coding sequence is TGCGCCAGCAGTTCTGCCTTACAGGGTAAAAACATTCAGTACTTC. The V gene is TRBV5-1, the J gene TRBJ2-4; maybe TRBD1 (6 bases). V lost 5 bases and J lost 4, with 16 bases in between. CDR1 is SGHRS and CDR2 is YFSETQ in the germline V gene. The CDR3 has 15 residues.